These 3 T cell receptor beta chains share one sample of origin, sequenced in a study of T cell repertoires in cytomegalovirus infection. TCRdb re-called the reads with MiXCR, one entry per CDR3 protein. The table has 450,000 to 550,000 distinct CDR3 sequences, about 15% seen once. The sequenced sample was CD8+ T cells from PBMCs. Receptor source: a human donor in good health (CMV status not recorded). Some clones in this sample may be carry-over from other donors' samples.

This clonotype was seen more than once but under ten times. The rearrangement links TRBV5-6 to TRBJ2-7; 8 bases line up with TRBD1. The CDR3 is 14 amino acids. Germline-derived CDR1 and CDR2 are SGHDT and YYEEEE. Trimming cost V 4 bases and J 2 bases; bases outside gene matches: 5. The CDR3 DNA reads TGTGCCAGCAGCGGACAGGGTCGAACCTACGAGCAGTACTTC. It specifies CASSGQGRTYEQYF.

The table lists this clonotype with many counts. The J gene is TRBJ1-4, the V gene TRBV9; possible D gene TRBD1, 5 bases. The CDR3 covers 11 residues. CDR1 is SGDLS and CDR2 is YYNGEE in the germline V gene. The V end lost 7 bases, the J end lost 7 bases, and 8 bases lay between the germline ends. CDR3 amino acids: CASGGTEKLFF. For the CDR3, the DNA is TGTGCCAGCGGGGGTACTGAAAAACTGTTTTTT.

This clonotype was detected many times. CDR3 sequence reads: CASSVAGTGGGYTF. DNA of the CDR3: TGTGCCAGCAGCGTAGCCGGGACAGGGGGTGGCTACACCTTC. V is TRBV9 and J is TRBJ1-2; 11 positions match TRBD1. CDR3 length: 14 amino acids. V dropped 0 bases and J dropped 7; count of bases not matched to a gene: 2. Germline V lookup: CDR1 SGDLS, CDR2 YYNGEE. The complete variable domain, with remaining parts taken from reference TRBV9 and TRBJ1-2, reads DSGVTQTPKHLITATGQRVTLRCSPRSGDLSVYWYQQSLDQGLQFLIQYYNGEERAKGNILERFSAQQFPDLHSELNLSSLELGDSALYFCASSVAGTGGGYTFGSGTRLTVV.